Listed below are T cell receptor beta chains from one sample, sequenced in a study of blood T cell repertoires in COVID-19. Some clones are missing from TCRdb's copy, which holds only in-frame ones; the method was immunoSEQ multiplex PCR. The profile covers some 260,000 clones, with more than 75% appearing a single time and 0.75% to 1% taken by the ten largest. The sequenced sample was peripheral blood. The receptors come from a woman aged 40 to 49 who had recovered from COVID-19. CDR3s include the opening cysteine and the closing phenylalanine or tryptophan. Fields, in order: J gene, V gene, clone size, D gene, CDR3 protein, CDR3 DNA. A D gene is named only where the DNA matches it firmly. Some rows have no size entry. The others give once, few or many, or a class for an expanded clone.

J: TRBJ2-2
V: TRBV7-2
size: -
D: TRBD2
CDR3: CASSPGLARGAGELFF
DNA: TGTGCCAGCAGCCCCGGACTAGCCCGGGGGGCCGGGGAGCTGTTTTTT

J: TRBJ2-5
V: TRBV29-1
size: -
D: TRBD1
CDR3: CSVVQDRWETQYF
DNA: TGCAGCGTTGTACAGGACAGGTGGGAGACCCAGTACTTC

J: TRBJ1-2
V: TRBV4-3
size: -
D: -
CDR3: CASSQDGQGFPYGYTF
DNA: TGCGCCAGCAGCCAAGATGGGCAGGGGTTCCCCTATGGCTACACCTTC

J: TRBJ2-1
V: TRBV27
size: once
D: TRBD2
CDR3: CASSASGRFGSEQFF
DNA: TGTGCCAGCAGTGCGAGCGGGAGGTTCGGTAGTGAGCAGTTCTTC

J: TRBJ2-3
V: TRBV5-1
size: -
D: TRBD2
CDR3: CASSPTAASGRMADTQYF
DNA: TGCGCCAGCAGCCCTACTGCGGCTAGCGGGAGGATGGCAGATACGCAGTATTTT

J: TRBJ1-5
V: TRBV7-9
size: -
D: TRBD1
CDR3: CASSLGDRGNQPQHF
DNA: TGTGCCAGCAGCTTAGGGGACAGGGGCAATCAGCCCCAGCATTTT

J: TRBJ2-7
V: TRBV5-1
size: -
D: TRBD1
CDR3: CASTPGQGPYEQYF
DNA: TGCGCCAGCACCCCGGGACAGGGGCCCTACGAGCAGTACTTC

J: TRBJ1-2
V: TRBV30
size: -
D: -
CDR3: CAWSVGRWAGEGYTF
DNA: TGTGCCTGGAGTGTCGGGCGCTGGGCAGGGGAAGGCTACACCTTC

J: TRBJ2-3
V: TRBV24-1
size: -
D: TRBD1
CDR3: CATRTGGRTDTQYF
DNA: TGTGCCACCAGGACAGGGGGGAGGACAGATACGCAGTATTTT

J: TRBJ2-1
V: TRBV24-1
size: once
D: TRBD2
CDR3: CATGRLAGGTSYNEQFF
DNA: TGTGCCACCGGACGACTAGCGGGAGGCACCTCCTACAATGAGCAGTTCTTC

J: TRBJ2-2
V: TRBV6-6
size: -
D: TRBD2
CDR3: CASSLRGAAGGLAGVGGELFF
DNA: TGTGCCAGCAGCCTCAGGGGCGCTGCGGGGGGACTAGCGGGAGTGGGCGGGGAGCTGTTTTTT

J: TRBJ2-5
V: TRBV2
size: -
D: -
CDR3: CASSDSTQYF
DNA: TGTGCCAGCAGTGATTCTACCCAGTACTTC

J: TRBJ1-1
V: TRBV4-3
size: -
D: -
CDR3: CASSQTGHLNTEAFF
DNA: TGCGCCAGCAGCCAAACAGGACATCTGAACACTGAAGCTTTCTTT

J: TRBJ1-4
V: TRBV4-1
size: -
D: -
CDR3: CASSQDPRGEKLFF
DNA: TGCGCCAGCAGCCAAGACCCCCGGGGTGAAAAACTGTTTTTT